This T cell receptor (beta chain) originates from a study of T cell repertoires in cytomegalovirus infection. Study-level background: Matching HLA type and CMV infection were both indicated by public TCR beta signatures.

Study findings and constraints: Dominating the ex vivo response were TCR beta clonotypes that were CMV-specific and HLA-C-restricted. Cumulative frequency of public TCR beta families picked out carriers of CMV plus the relevant HLA.

TCRdb ran MiXCR on the reads and lists one entry per CDR3 protein. The sample includes fewer than 700,000 distinct CDR3 sequences, 20% to 25% of them seen just once. This clonotype was detected a few times. Its antigen remains unknown. The sequence was collected from a human donor in good health (CMV status not recorded). Some clones in this sample may be carry-over from other donors' samples. The sequencing input was CD8+ T cells from PBMCs.

The chain's CDR3 is CASSETRVPGELFF. The CDR3 DNA sequence: TGTGCCAGCAGTGAAACCAGGGTCCCCGGGGAGCTGTTTTTT. V and J are TRBV2 and TRBJ2-2; a weak D match, TRBD1 (5 bases). The CDR3 consists of 14 residues. Germline CDR1 SNHLY, CDR2 FYNNEI. Deletions cut 2 bases from V and 6 bases from J, with 10 bases between.